One and the same sample provided the 10 T cell receptor beta chains below, sequenced in a study of blood T cell repertoires in COVID-19. Using immunoSEQ multiplex PCR, the repertoire was profiled, and TCRdb retains in-frame clones only, with some absent. Among 110,000 or so clones listed, nearly 90% were seen once. The sequencing sample was made of peripheral blood. These receptors were collected from a woman in her 70s who had recovered from COVID-19.

This clone has just a few counts. The chain links TRBV4-2 to TRBJ2-1; 8 bases are a match to TRBD2. This CDR3 region has 17 residues. Germline loops: CDR1 LGHNA, CDR2 YNFKEQ. Trimming cost V 4 bases and J 0 bases; bases outside gene matches: 8. The CDR3 nucleotides read TGTGCCAGCAGCCCCGACAGCGGGGGTAGCTCCTACAATGAGCAGTTCTTC. Translated, it gives CASSPDSGGSSYNEQFF.

This chain connects TRBV11-3 to TRBJ2-2; 7 bases are shared with TRBD1. Germline loops: CDR1 SGHNT, CDR2 YENEEA. V lost 5 bases, J lost 2 bases, and 8 bases stayed unmatched. The length of the CDR3 is 16 residues. The CDR3: CASSPTGVHNTGELFF. The CDR3 nucleotides read TGTGCCAGCAGCCCTACAGGGGTCCACAACACCGGGGAGCTGTTTTTT.

The chain couples TRBV5-1 to TRBJ1-1; the D gene is possibly TRBD1 (5 bases). V was trimmed by 2 bases and J by 11 bases, leaving 10 bases between them. Germline V gene lookup returns CDR1 SGHRS and CDR2 YFSETQ. The CDR3 is 11 residues long. Here the CDR3 DNA reads TGCGCCAGCAGCTTTGGAGGGGCCGCTTTCTTT. Its translation: CASSFGGAAFF.

This clone was picked up one time. This rearrangement joins TRBV7-9 to TRBJ2-5; weak D call: TRBD1 (6 bases). The CDR3 extends over 14 amino acids. Germline V CDR1 and CDR2: SEHNR, FQNEAQ (reference sequence). The V end lost 5 bases, the J end lost 0 bases, and 10 bases lay between the germline ends. CDR3 region: CASSHGQYQETQYF. For the CDR3, the DNA is TGTGCCAGCAGCCATGGACAGTACCAAGAGACCCAGTACTTC.

This chain links TRBV11-2 with TRBJ2-1, with TRBD2 matching over 10 bases. The CDR3 sequence is 14 residues long. Per the germline V gene, CDR1 is SGHAT and CDR2 is FQNNGV. The V gene end was trimmed by 5 bases and the J gene end by 4 bases; junction bases not matched to a gene: 2. The CDR3 DNA follows: TGTGCCAGCAGCCCGGGACTAGCGTACAATGAGCAGTTCTTC. Its protein is CASSPGLAYNEQFF.

The chain has TRBV5-1 and TRBJ2-5; TRBD1 aligns across 7 bases. CDR1 is SGHRS and CDR2 is YFSETQ in the germline V gene. With V trimmed by 3 bases and J by 2 bases, 4 bases remained unmatched. The CDR3 totals 14 residues. DNA for the CDR3: TGCGCCAGCAGCTCCGGACAGGTACAAGAGACCCAGTACTTC. Its translation: CASSSGQVQETQYF.

This chain uses TRBV5-4 with TRBJ2-5; 14 bases line up with TRBD2. Germline V gene lookup returns CDR1 SGHNT and CDR2 YYREEE (reference sequence). J gave up 4 bases and V 2 bases, and 4 bases lay outside the gene matches. The CDR3 has 16 residues. The DNA of the CDR3 is TGTGCCAGCAGCTTCCCCGGACTAGCGGGAGGAGAGACCCAGTACTTC. Its protein is CASSFPGLAGGETQYF.

The gene calls are TRBV24-1 and TRBJ2-5; 7 bases match TRBD1. The CDR3 loop spans 14 amino acids. CDR1 KGHDR and CDR2 SFDVKD come from the germline V gene. With V trimmed by 7 bases and J by 3 bases, 7 bases remained unmatched. DNA for the CDR3: TGTGCCACCAGGTCCGACAGGGCTAAAGAGACCCAGTACTTC. This translates into CATRSDRAKETQYF.

The rearrangement joins TRBV5-5 to TRBJ1-5; 10 positions agree with TRBD1. Losses at the gene ends were 1 base for V and 4 bases for J; bases not matched to a gene: 8. Germline CDR1 SGHKS, CDR2 YYEKEE (reference sequence). The CDR3 consists of 17 residues. CDR3 sequence: CASSLYPRTGGNQPQHF. The CDR3 DNA sequence: TGTGCCAGCAGCTTGTACCCACGGACAGGGGGAAATCAGCCCCAGCATTTT.

V usage is TRBV7-9 and J usage is TRBJ2-7; D might be TRBD1 (5 bases). Per the germline V gene, CDR1 is SEHNR and CDR2 is FQNEAQ (reference sequence). V lost 5 bases to trimming and J lost 1 base, with 9 bases between them. The CDR3 spans 13 residues. CDR3 sequence reads: CASSRQGSYEQYF. The CDR3, as DNA: TGTGCCAGCAGCCGCCAGGGTTCCTACGAGCAGTACTTC.